The 5 T cell receptor beta chains below all came from one sample that was sequenced in a study of T cell clonality in common variable immunodeficiency. Assay: immunoSEQ multiplex PCR; the TCRdb copy retains only in-frame clones and omits some. This table holds 25,000 to 35,000 clones with no singletons; the top ten claim 4% to 5%. Sequencing used peripheral blood mononuclear cells. The receptors originated from a person aged 18 to 70 in good health.

There are many counts of this clone. The observed sequence ends 3 residues before the CDR3 terminus, with the missing tail filled in from the germline J gene. The V and J genes are TRBV4-2 and TRBJ2-2, with 7 bases lining up with TRBD2. With V trimmed by 2 bases and J by 5 bases, 2 bases remained unmatched. Germline V lookup: CDR1 LGHNA, CDR2 YNFKEQ. The CDR3 has 14 amino acids. The CDR3 region is CASSQSGGTGELFF. The covered CDR3 bases are TGTGCCAGCAGCCAATCGGGGGGAACCGGGGAG.

This clone was recorded a few times. Mismatch with germline at one junction end may stem from a read error. The read ends 3 residues before the CDR3 terminus; that terminus is restored from the germline J gene. Other DNA sequences from this sample encode an identical CDR3 as well. The rearrangement links TRBV2 to TRBJ1-3, with a possible D match to TRBD1 (5 bases). This CDR3 is 17 amino acids long. CDR1 and CDR2 from the germline V gene are SNHLY and FYNNEI. The covered CDR3 bases are TGTGCCAGCAGTCCGTTGAAAGGACACATCTCTGGAAACACT. This encodes CASSPLKGHISGNT. The whole CDR3 sequence is CASSPLKGHISGNTIYF.

A remark on this clone: The CDR3 extends 3 residues past the end of the read, so its final part is completed from the germline J gene. This chain connects TRBV7-3 to TRBJ1-2; unclear D gene. Germline V lookup: CDR1 SGHTA, CDR2 FQGTGA. The CDR3 covers 13 residues. The CDR3 spells CASSPGDADTYTF. CDR3 DNA, as far as it was read: TGTGCCAGCAGCCCAGGAGACGCAGATACC.

This clone showed up many times. The missing CDR3 end, 3 residues past where the read stops, is filled in from the germline J gene. The rearrangement links TRBV5-4 to TRBJ1-1; D is possibly TRBD1 (6 bases). Germline V gives CDR1 SGHNT, CDR2 YYREEE (reference sequence). CDR3 length: 15 residues. Trimming removed 1 base from V and 3 bases from J, with 13 bases in between. The sequenced part of the CDR3 DNA is TGTGCCAGCAGCTTGCCCGACAGGAGGGACACTGAA. This translates into CASSLPDRRDTE. The whole CDR3 region reads CASSLPDRRDTEAFF.

In regard to this clone: The CDR3 extends 3 residues past the end of the read, so its final part is completed from the germline J gene. This rearrangement joins TRBV18 to TRBJ1-1, with 8 bases matching TRBD1. Germline CDR1 KGHSH, CDR2 LQKENI. The CDR3 contains 13 residues. Unmatched junction bases numbered 4, after V lost 3 bases and J lost 7 bases. The CDR3: CASSPSGGDEAFF. Incomplete CDR3 DNA: TGTGCCAGCTCACCCTCAGGGGGCGATGAA.